This passage covers 3 T cell receptor beta chains from one sample sequenced in a study of T cells in Graves' hyperthyroidism and ophthalmopathy. TCR beta CDR3 region amplification was performed from RNA transcripts. RT-PCR in the first round (using the HTBI primer set) targeted the TCR CDR3. MiXCR, applied by TCRdb to the multiplex PCR reads, yields one record per CDR3 protein. This table holds approximately 590,000 distinct CDR3 sequences, around 16% found once. Source material: blood. The receptors stem from a woman in her 30s with Graves' hyperthyroidism.

In its sample, this clonotype was seen many times. This chain links TRBV12-3 or TRBV12-4 with TRBJ2-7; TRBD2 agrees at 11 bases. The CDR3 totals 14 residues. V was pared by 10 bases and J by 5 bases, with 10 bases of the junction left unmatched. Here the CDR3 reads CATRTSGPYDEQYF. The CDR3 coding sequence is TGTGCCACTAGGACTAGCGGGCCTTACGACGAGCAGTACTTC.

V gene TRBV5-6 combines with J gene TRBJ2-7, with TRBD2 matching over 7 bases. V lost 3 bases and J lost 9; bases outside the gene matches: 6. CDR3 length equals 12 residues. CDR1 is SGHDT and CDR2 is YYEEEE in the germline V gene. The CDR3 DNA reads as TGTGCCAGCAGCTGGGGGGGAAATCGGCAGTACTTC. Residues: CASSWGGNRQYF.

J is TRBJ2-1 and V is TRBV12-5, with unresolved D. V was clipped by 3 bases and J by 9 bases, with 3 bases between them. The CDR3 length is 10 residues. Germline V lookup: CDR1 LGHNT, CDR2 FRNRAP. The CDR3 here is CASGLGEQFF. CDR3 DNA: TGTGCTAGTGGTTTAGGTGAGCAGTTCTTC.